The 5 T cell receptor beta chains below all came from one sample that was sequenced in a study of regulatory T cells in long-lasting Graves disease (dated by TCRdb to the early 2020s). The time point label, read with the paper, signifies: newly diagnosed GD, antithyroid drugs for less than 3 months. RNA was extracted from PBMCs in TRIzol for both TCR sequencing and RNA sequencing. The library was obtained by multiplex PCR. This sample was sequenced with an Illumina HiSeq 4000. To build TCR beta libraries, CDR3 regions were amplified by Arm-PCR using iRepertoire HTBI primers. TCRdb cleaned the public reads at Q25 with fastp, built clones with MiXCR and kept in-frame beta chains. One record per CDR3 amino acid sequence lists the most common genes and DNA. The sample table lists approximately 400,000 distinct CDR3 sequences, more than 12% of them with a count of one. Together, the top ten hold approximately 15% of the sample.

The data were also submitted as part of a second study, on T cells in Graves' hyperthyroidism and ophthalmopathy.

Here the sequenced sample was peripheral blood mononuclear cells (PBMCs), taken at new diagnosis, from a patient treated with antithyroid drugs. The receptors come from a woman in her 30s with Graves disease. Donor details come from another sample of the same person, matched by shared clones.

This clonotype was seen a single time. The chain uses TRBV15 and TRBJ2-5, with D possibly being TRBD1 (6 bases). V lost 8 bases and J 5 bases, leaving 21 bases between the germline ends. This CDR3 contains 15 residues. CDR1 LNHNV and CDR2 YYDKDF come from the germline V gene (reference sequence). Here the CDR3 DNA reads TGTGCCACCTCCTTCCGACAGGCCGGGCGGGAGACCCAGTACTTC. This encodes CATSFRQAGRETQYF. Full variable domain (remainder filled in from reference TRBV15 and TRBJ2-5): DAMVIQNPRYQVTQFGKPVTLSCSQTLNHNVMYWYQQKSSQAPKLLFHYYDKDFNNEADTPDNFQSRRPNTSFCFLDIRSPGLGDTAMYLCATSFRQAGRETQYFGPGTRLLVL.

The chain joins TRBV5-1 to TRBJ2-2; D uncertain. This CDR3 spans 14 amino acids. V lost 0 bases to trimming and J lost 6 bases, with 9 bases between them. The germline CDR1 and CDR2 sequences are SGHRS and YFSETQ. Here the CDR3 reads CASSLEGMAGELFF. The CDR3 region has the DNA TGCGCCAGCAGCTTGGAAGGAATGGCCGGGGAGCTGTTTTTT.

This clonotype showed up many times. The chain recombines TRBV3-1 with TRBJ1-6, with 7 bases aligning to TRBD1. The germline CDR1 and CDR2 sequences are LGHDT and YNNKEL (reference sequence). V trimming: 8 bases; J trimming: 3 bases; junction bases outside the gene matches: 7. The CDR3 contains 15 residues. DNA of the CDR3: TGTGCCAGCCAAGGGGACAGTGGCTATAATTCACCCCTCCACTTT. Amino acid sequence: CASQGDSGYNSPLHF.

This clonotype was counted at least ten times. The CDR3 loop reads CASSETGSGNEQFF. The CDR3, as DNA: TGCGCCAGCAGTGAGACAGGGTCAGGCAATGAGCAGTTCTTC. The V call is TRBV10-1, the J call TRBJ2-1, with D possibly TRBD1 on 6 matching bases. The V gene's germline CDR1 is WNHNN and CDR2 SYGVQD (reference sequence). The V gene lost 2 bases and the J gene lost 6 bases, with 11 bases spanning the gap. The CDR3 extends over 14 amino acids.

This clonotype showed up just a few times. The rearrangement links TRBV24-1 to TRBJ2-2; 13 bases are a match to TRBD2. J was trimmed by 6 bases and V by 3 bases; bases with no gene match: 3. CDR3 length: 16 residues. The V gene's germline CDR1 is KGHDR and CDR2 SFDVKD. Written as DNA, the CDR3 is TGTGCCACCAGTGATGAACTAGCGGGAGGGCCCGGGGAGCTGTTTTTT. Amino acid sequence: CATSDELAGGPGELFF.